Following are 10 T cell receptor beta chains from one sample sequenced in a study of graft-versus-host responses after intestinal transplantation. Sequenced by immunoSEQ multiplex PCR; TCRdb stores in-frame clones only, minus some. This table holds 95,000 or so clones, 90% found once. The input for sequencing was PBMCs, taken 453 days after intestinal transplant. Source of these receptors: a human patient who received an intestinal transplant, so some T cells may come from the graft donor.

V and J are TRBV5-4 and TRBJ1-1, with D possibly TRBD1 on 6 matching bases. The germline gives CDR1 SGHNT, CDR2 YYREEE (reference sequence). Trimming stripped 1 base from V and 3 bases from J, with 10 bases between. CDR3 length equals 14 residues. The CDR3 loop reads CASSLQGPYTEAFF. In DNA form, the CDR3 reads TGTGCCAGCAGCTTGCAGGGGCCCTACACTGAAGCTTTCTTT.

V usage is TRBV12-2 and J usage is TRBJ2-5; the D call TRBD2 from the table was never checked on the DNA. TRBV12-2 is flagged as a pseudogene. The CDR3 runs 16 residues. The CDR3 region has the DNA TGTGCAAGTCGCCCCCAAGAGAGCGGGGTAAGGGAGACCCAGTACTTC. Translation gives CASRPQESGVRETQYF.

This clone was counted only a few times. V is TRBV10-3 and J is TRBJ2-5, with D perhaps TRBD1 (6 bases). From germline, CDR1 is ENHRY and CDR2 SYGVKD. The length of the CDR3 is 11 residues. V dropped 10 bases and J dropped 1 base, with 7 bases sitting between them. CDR3 in amino acids: CASRGQETQYF. For the CDR3, the DNA is TGTGCCAGCAGGGGCCAAGAGACCCAGTACTTC.

There are a few counts of this clone. The V gene is TRBV6-5, the J gene TRBJ2-7; possible D gene TRBD1, 7 bases. The CDR3 consists of 14 residues. CDR1 is MNHEY and CDR2 is SVGAGI in the germline V gene. Trimming cost V 2 bases and J 3 bases, with 11 bases left between them. CDR3 coding DNA: TGTGCCAGCAGTTACGGGCAGGGGGGCTACGAGCAGTACTTC. Translating it yields CASSYGQGGYEQYF.

V is TRBV12-5 and J is TRBJ1-2; the D is unclear. CDR1 is LGHNT and CDR2 is FRNRAP in the germline V gene. The CDR3 totals 15 residues. The ends were cut back, 0 bases at V and 8 bases at J, with 16 bases in the middle. The CDR3 loop is CASGLVPLGPGGYTF. The CDR3 nucleotides read TGTGCTAGTGGTTTGGTACCTTTGGGCCCTGGCGGCTACACCTTC. The complete variable domain, with remaining parts taken from reference TRBV12-5 and TRBJ1-2, reads DARVTQTPRHKVTEMGQEVTMRCQPILGHNTVFWYRQTMMQGLELLAYFRNRAPLDDSGMPKDRFSAEMPDATLATLKIQPSEPRDSAVYFCASGLVPLGPGGYTFGSGTRLTVV.

The gene calls are TRBV5-1 and TRBJ2-1; 9 nucleotides match TRBD2. The CDR3 covers 15 residues. Germline V gene lookup returns CDR1 SGHRS and CDR2 YFSETQ. With 0 bases clipped from V and 5 bases from J, the junction kept 3 bases outside the gene matches. For the CDR3, the DNA is TGCGCCAGCAGCTTGGTTAGCGGGGGTAACAATGAGCAGTTCTTC. This translates into CASSLVSGGNNEQFF.

With respect to this clone: The sample carries other DNA sequences with the same CDR3. This chain links TRBV7-3 with TRBJ2-7; TRBD1 matches 8 bases. The CDR3 runs 14 residues. V shed 3 bases, J shed 2 bases, and the junction held 3 bases outside the gene matches. Germline V gene data show CDR1 as SGHTA and CDR2 as FQGTGA. CDR3 bases: TGTGCCAGCAGCTTGGGGACAGGTCCCTACGAGCAGTACTTC. This sequence encodes CASSLGTGPYEQYF. Complete variable domain (other parts from reference TRBV7-3 and TRBJ2-7): GAGVSQTPSNKVTEKGKYVELRCDPISGHTALYWYRQSLGQGPEFLIYFQGTGAADDSGLPNDRFFAVRPEGSVSTLKIQRTERGDSAVYLCASSLGTGPYEQYFGPGTRLTVT.

On this clone itself: Other DNA variants within this sample encode the same CDR3. The rearrangement uses TRBV9 and TRBJ2-1; unclear D gene. The germline gives CDR1 SGDLS, CDR2 YYNGEE. Trimming stripped 0 bases from V and 1 base from J, with 5 bases between. This CDR3 region has 14 residues. Here the CDR3 DNA reads TGTGCCAGCAGCGTAGGTGGTTCCTACAATGAGCAGTTCTTC. This sequence encodes CASSVGGSYNEQFF.

The chain uses TRBV6-1 and TRBJ1-1; no clear D. Trimming removed 6 bases at V and 1 base at J, with 6 bases between. The germline V gene has CDR1 MNHNS and CDR2 SASEGT. The CDR3 is 12 amino acids. Here the CDR3 reads CASRERNTEAFF. CDR3 nucleotides: TGTGCCAGCAGGGAAAGGAACACTGAAGCTTTCTTT.

V is TRBV2 and J is TRBJ1-6, with TRBD1 identical over 8 bases. CDR1 and CDR2 from the germline V gene are SNHLY and FYNNEI. V was clipped by 6 bases and J by 8 bases; unmatched bases: 6. The CDR3 spans 14 residues. In DNA form, the CDR3 reads TGTGCCAGCAGCGGACAGGGCGAAGATTCACCCCTCCACTTT. As protein: CASSGQGEDSPLHF.